This T cell receptor beta chain was documented in a study of T cell clones after liver transplantation. Across the study: HCV positivity affected three of eight recipients; the rest lacked autoimmune or viral indications. Subjects received no induction therapy and standard immunosuppression until randomization at 12-24 months post-transplant.

The protocol was immunoSEQ multiplex PCR, while the TCRdb copy is restricted to in-frame clones and leaves out a portion. Here the sample spans around 26,000 clones, 55% to 75% being singletons. This CDR3 has 14 amino acids. The germline V gene encodes CDR1 SGHTA and CDR2 FQGNSA. V was shortened by 0 bases and J by 5 bases, with 10 bases between the two germline ends. V usage is TRBV7-2 and J usage is TRBJ2-5; D gene unclear. This TCR came from a human donor who received a liver transplant. The material was CD4+ T cells from blood, obtained before liver transplant. The DNA of the CDR3 is TGTGCCAGCAGCTTAGCGGCGACTCGTGAGACCCAGTACTTC. Amino acids: CASSLAATRETQYF.